This section outlines one TCR beta chain sequence together with its context. Its antigen is not yet known. Per-base quality was not reported, and no clone a single base away is much larger than it. The library was generated by the immunoSEQ multiplex PCR assay. For TCR sequencing, RNA was extracted from every sample and reverse transcribed into cDNA to serve as template. SuperScript III was used for first-strand cDNA synthesis, primed with a 2:1 mix of oligo-dT and random hexamers. Amplification bias was assessed with a synthetic immune receptor repertoire, and residual bias was removed computationally. As for the original processing: Raw reads were preprocessed for error removal, and CDR3 was defined according to IMGT conventions as running from the conserved cysteine to phenylalanine. To get clonality, Shannon entropy was normalized by log2 of the number of productive unique TCRs and the result was subtracted from 1. CD4 or CD8 identity of scalp clones was inferred by cross-referencing scalp TCRbeta sequences with sorted blood CD4 and CD8 repertoires. TCRdb carries this immuneACCESS record with in-frame sequences only. Its versions omit some clonotypes, under half of them owing to an unresolved V gene in the studies checked, with the rest unexplained. The V and J calls and the clone size are those of that table, but D and trimming were determined from the DNA. Recorded for this sample are about 150,000 clones; around 50% of them occurred a single time. The ten largest clones represent 15% to 20% of the sample.

Interpreted using the paper, the time point label stands for: baseline before oral tofacitinib. Peripheral blood and lesional scalp punch biopsies were obtained from patients with alopecia areata. PBMCs were isolated by density centrifugation and stained for CD3, CD4 and CD8, after which CD4+ and CD8+ T cells were sorted on a FACSAria. These data originate in a study of CD8+ T cells in alopecia areata (dated by TCRdb to between 2018 and 2020). For the study in its entirety: The treated patients took part in an open-label pilot trial in which moderate-to-severe alopecia areata was treated with oral tofacitinib at 5 to 10 mg twice daily. Tofacitinib was administered for 6 to 18 months, and 6 months of follow-up off drug were then conducted to assess delayed response and recurrence. In both human patients and the C3H/HeJ mouse model, the study applied high-throughput TCRbeta sequencing to look at T cell clonal expansion in alopecia areata. Scalp tissue and sorted CD4+ and CD8+ peripheral blood T cells from patchy and totalis/universalis alopecia areata patients and from healthy controls were covered by human TCRbeta sequencing. Tofacitinib-treated patients had biopsies at baseline and at 4 and 24 weeks of treatment, with a later scalp biopsy in several patients. Clonality in the scalp was compared among normal scalp (n=4), patchy alopecia areata scalp (n=8), and alopecia totalis/universalis scalp (n=8). RNA was extracted with the PAXgene miRNA kit for fixed scalp, the miRNeasy kit for PBMCs, and the RNeasy kit for mouse skin. Amplification of TCRbeta CDR3 regions was done by immunoSEQ multiplex PCR using 35 Vbeta forward primers and 13 Jbeta reverse primers.

On the study overall, not on this receptor specifically: Compared with mice, TCR sequences shared between patients were less clear, possibly partly because of HLA diversity across the patient population. Unlike mouse skin, where gammadelta T cells dominate, normal human skin contains resident alphabeta T cells that get sequenced too, which complicates analysis of the scalp TCR repertoire. Compared with normal scalp, lesional scalp, particularly in alopecia totalis/universalis, had higher clonality and more expanded CD8+ clones, which suggests antigenic drive.

Reading from cysteine to phenylalanine, the CDR3 counts 14 amino acids. Only the CDR3 region is kept as DNA, spanning 42 bases read in frame from base 1. V is reduced by 1 base and J by 0 bases, leaving a spacing of 10 bases between them. CDR1 and CDR2 (GTSNPN, SVGIG) derive from the germline V gene (reference sequence). In this chain, TRBV30 is recombined with TRBJ2-7, with the D gene not clear enough to name. The source was CD8+ T cells sorted from blood, collected at week 0. The source of this sequence is a human donor with alopecia areata. The DNA sequence follows: TGTGCCTGGAGTGCCAAACAATACTCCTACGAGCAGTACTTC. Its protein reads: CAWSAKQYSYEQYF.